The clone carrying this T cell receptor (beta chain) was detected once. Its target is unknown. Data came from immunoSEQ multiplex PCR; TCRdb stores just in-frame clones and leaves some out. The table lists fewer than 250,000 clones, 80% to 85% of them singletons. These data are taken from a study of cytomegalovirus exposure and HLA in healthy donors. Overall study context: Later analysis reported that the approximately 120 validation repertoires shared the platform of the 500 to 850 first-cohort repertoires. Study outcomes and limitations: Among the CMV-associated chains, a few were confirmed in vitro as specific for CMV antigens. Reports described diagnosis of cytomegalovirus status by the classifier as highly specific and sensitive.

The donors belonged to the approximately 110-subject validation cohort, separate from the approximately 700-subject first cohort. The CDR3 sequence is 12 residues long. CDR1 and CDR2 from the germline V gene are MNHNS and SASEGT. Trimming shortened V by 0 bases and J by 3 bases, and 0 bases separated the two germline ends. Sequenced input: PBMCs. The gene calls are TRBV6-1 and TRBJ1-5; no reliable D call. This TCR was sampled from a woman aged 25 to 39 in good health and CMV-seropositive. The CDR3 region has the DNA TGTGCCAGCAGTGAAGCCAATCAGCCCCAGCATTTT. Its translation is CASSEANQPQHF.